A selection of T cell receptor beta chains follows, all from one sample in a study of early T cells in non-severe SARS-CoV-2 infection. TCRdb re-called the 5' RACE reads through MiXCR, storing one row per CDR3 protein. The data contain around 86,000 distinct CDR3 sequences, 14% to 15% of them singletons. The sample taken for sequencing was whole blood. All receptors derive from an adult who was a healthcare worker with PCR-confirmed SARS-CoV-2 infection or an uninfected control (not recorded which). Each CDR3 is given with its conserved first and last residue. Each record gives: V gene, D gene, clone size, J gene, CDR3 protein, CDR3 DNA. D genes are given only for firm matches. A row's size may be missing; if present it is once, few, many or a size class.

>TRBV30|-|-|TRBJ1-6
CAWSEGRGGQRSYNSPLHF
TGTGCCTGGAGTGAGGGTCGGGGTGGCCAGAGGTCCTATAATTCACCCCTCCACTTT
>TRBV6-1|-|few|TRBJ1-1
CASSEPPYPTEAFF
TGTGCCAGCAGTGAACCCCCCTACCCCACTGAAGCTTTCTTT
>TRBV20-1|TRBD2|-|TRBJ2-1
CSARDVAGGRREQFF
TGCAGTGCTAGAGATGTAGCGGGGGGGCGCAGGGAGCAGTTCTTC
>TRBV5-1|-|-|TRBJ1-1
CVSSPGPGMNTEAFF
TGCGTCAGCAGCCCGGGCCCAGGCATGAACACTGAAGCTTTCTTT
>TRBV28|TRBD1|few|TRBJ1-2
CASRPGQGNYGYTF
TGTGCCAGCAGGCCGGGACAGGGCAACTATGGCTACACCTTC
>TRBV12-3/TRBV12-4|-|few|TRBJ1-1
CASSPDGNTEAFF
TGTGCCAGCAGTCCGGACGGGAACACTGAAGCTTTCTTT
>TRBV29-1|-|-|TRBJ2-2
CSVVSQETTGELFF
TGCAGCGTCGTATCTCAGGAAACCACCGGGGAGCTGTTTTTT
>TRBV2|-|-|TRBJ1-1
CASSAEMNTEAFF
TGTGCCAGCAGTGCGGAGATGAACACTGAAGCTTTCTTT
>TRBV19|-|-|TRBJ2-5
CASSIRDFQETQYF
TGTGCCAGTAGTATCAGGGACTTCCAAGAGACCCAGTACTTC
>TRBV12-3/TRBV12-4|TRBD1|-|TRBJ1-2
CASSHHDRVGYGYTF
TGTGCCAGCAGTCACCACGACAGGGTGGGATATGGCTACACCTTC
>TRBV29-1|-|-|TRBJ2-1
CSVLRQLYNEQFF
TGCAGCGTTCTAAGGCAGCTCTACAATGAGCAGTTCTTC
>TRBV3-1|-|few|TRBJ2-1
CASSQSDSQQFF
TGTGCCAGCAGCCAGTCCGACAGTCAGCAGTTCTTC
>TRBV14|-|many|TRBJ1-1
CASSQGQGRTEAFF
TGTGCCAGCAGCCAAGGCCAGGGGAGGACTGAAGCTTTCTTT
>TRBV7-9|-|few|TRBJ2-1
CASSLARPWLDHNEQFF
TGTGCCAGCAGCTTAGCCCGTCCTTGGTTAGACCACAATGAGCAGTTCTTC
>TRBV5-1|TRBD1|-|TRBJ1-1
CASSAQDRGGTEAFF
TGCGCCAGCAGCGCGCAAGACAGGGGAGGGACTGAAGCTTTCTTT
>TRBV30|-|few|TRBJ2-3
CAWSDGTDTQYF
TGTGCCTGGAGTGACGGGACGGATACGCAGTATTTT
>TRBV11-2|-|few|TRBJ2-2
CASSLFGSRIANTGELFF
TGTGCCAGCAGCTTATTTGGCAGTCGAATCGCGAACACCGGGGAGCTGTTTTTT
>TRBV6-2/TRBV6-3|TRBD1|few|TRBJ1-5
CASSPWTGQQPQHF
TGTGCCAGCAGCCCCTGGACAGGGCAACAGCCCCAGCATTTT
>TRBV5-5|-|-|TRBJ2-1
CASSWDVGEQFF
TGTGCCAGCAGTTGGGACGTGGGTGAGCAGTTCTTC
>TRBV18|TRBD1|-|TRBJ1-5
CASSPGQGNQPQHF
TGTGCCAGCTCACCGGGACAGGGAAATCAGCCCCAGCATTTT
>TRBV7-3|TRBD1|-|TRBJ2-1
CASSVTGYNEQFF
TGTGCCAGCAGCGTGACAGGGTACAATGAGCAGTTCTTC
>TRBV29-1|-|-|TRBJ2-1
CSAPRHGSLYNEQFF
TGCAGCGCCCCCAGGCACGGGTCTCTATACAATGAGCAGTTCTTC
>TRBV29-1|TRBD1|-|TRBJ1-1
CSVREGAITEAFF
TGCAGCGTTCGGGAGGGGGCGATCACTGAAGCTTTCTTT
>TRBV7-9|-|many|TRBJ1-1
CASSPRTWNTEAFF
TGTGCCAGCAGCCCCCGAACATGGAACACTGAAGCTTTCTTT
>TRBV11-1|-|few|TRBJ1-1
CASSLSGSEAFF
TGTGCCAGCAGCTTAAGCGGCAGTGAAGCTTTCTTT
>TRBV25-1|-|few|TRBJ1-6
CASSEFSYNSPLHF
TGTGCCAGCAGTGAATTCTCCTATAATTCACCCCTCCACTTT
>TRBV12-3/TRBV12-4|-|few|TRBJ2-1
CASSFGEGAYNEQFF
TGTGCCAGCAGTTTCGGAGAAGGGGCCTACAATGAGCAGTTCTTC
>TRBV27|-|-|TRBJ1-1
CASRFARNTEAFF
TGTGCCAGCAGGTTTGCTAGGAACACTGAAGCTTTCTTT
>TRBV5-1|-|few|TRBJ2-1
CASSSEGDNEQFF
TGCGCCAGCAGCTCAGAGGGGGACAATGAGCAGTTCTTC
>TRBV2|-|-|TRBJ2-1
CASSVQELSSYNEQFF
TGTGCCAGCAGTGTTCAGGAGCTGAGCTCCTACAATGAGCAGTTCTTC
>TRBV4-2|TRBD1|many|TRBJ1-2
CASSQALQGERGYTF
TGTGCCAGCAGCCAAGCCTTACAGGGGGAGAGGGGCTACACCTTC
>TRBV7-2|-|-|TRBJ2-4
CASSLGGLALAKNIQYF
TGTGCCAGCAGCTTAGGGGGTCTTGCACTAGCCAAAAACATTCAGTACTTC
>TRBV5-5|TRBD2|few|TRBJ2-3
CASSLSISGGTNTQYF
TGTGCCAGCAGCTTGAGTATTAGCGGGGGAACGAATACGCAGTATTTT
>TRBV2|-|-|TRBJ2-3
CASGGAEDTQYF
TGTGCCAGCGGGGGGGCCGAAGATACGCAGTATTTT
>TRBV5-1|TRBD1|-|TRBJ1-1
CASSPGDRTPEAFF
TGCGCCAGCAGCCCTGGGGACAGGACCCCTGAAGCTTTCTTT
>TRBV19|-|few|TRBJ2-3
CASSWQGGQADTQYF
TGTGCCAGTAGTTGGCAGGGTGGGCAAGCAGATACGCAGTATTTT
>TRBV7-2|TRBD2|many|TRBJ2-3
CASSWDYLSTDTQYF
TGTGCCAGCAGCTGGGACTACCTTAGCACAGATACGCAGTATTTT
>TRBV27|-|-|TRBJ2-2
CASSWRKNTGELFF
TGTGCCAGCAGTTGGAGGAAGAACACCGGGGAGCTGTTTTTT
>TRBV6-1|TRBD2|-|TRBJ2-5
CASSEDPSIGGGNQETQYF
TGTGCCAGCAGTGAAGATCCTAGTATTGGCGGGGGAAACCAAGAGACCCAGTACTTC
>TRBV18|-|-|TRBJ1-1
CASSDHEGGEAFF
TGTGCCAGCTCAGACCATGAAGGTGGGGAAGCTTTCTTT
>TRBV20-1|TRBD1|-|TRBJ2-3
CSAIPDRGINTDTQYF
TGCAGTGCTATACCCGACAGGGGGATTAACACAGATACGCAGTATTTT
>TRBV6-1|-|few|TRBJ1-1
CASRETGTKAFF
TGTGCCAGCAGGGAGACCGGGACTAAAGCTTTCTTT
>TRBV7-3|TRBD2|-|TRBJ2-3
CASSPRGGAGTDTQYF
TGTGCCAGCAGCCCACGCGGGGGGGCGGGCACAGATACGCAGTATTTT
>TRBV7-2|TRBD1|many|TRBJ1-1
CASSLVFQGDTEAFF
TGTGCCAGCAGCTTAGTCTTCCAGGGGGACACTGAAGCTTTCTTT
>TRBV27|-|many|TRBJ1-2
CASSLEGRLGYGYTF
TGTGCCAGCAGTTTGGAGGGGCGCTTGGGCTATGGCTACACCTTC
>TRBV5-1|-|few|TRBJ2-1
CASSPRTREYNEQFF
TGCGCCAGCAGCCCGAGGACACGAGAATACAATGAGCAGTTCTTC
>TRBV7-2|-|-|TRBJ2-3
CASSLVQRIITDTQYF
TGTGCCAGCAGCTTAGTCCAGCGCATAATCACAGATACGCAGTATTTT
>TRBV5-6|TRBD2|-|TRBJ2-1
CASSLGTSGYNEQFF
TGTGCCAGCAGCTTGGGGACTAGCGGGTACAATGAGCAGTTCTTC
>TRBV11-2|TRBD2|-|TRBJ2-2
CASSPRTSGGTGELFF
TGTGCCAGCAGCCCGAGGACTAGCGGGGGGACCGGGGAGCTGTTTTTT
>TRBV2|-|-|TRBJ1-1
CASEPLGPLNTEAFF
TGTGCCAGTGAACCGTTAGGGCCCCTCAACACTGAAGCTTTCTTT
>TRBV7-6|-|many|TRBJ1-3
CASSFLGTNGNTIYF
TGTGCCAGCAGCTTTTTGGGGACGAATGGAAACACCATATATTTT
>TRBV3-1|TRBD2|few|TRBJ2-1
CASSLRLAGGTYNEQFF
TGTGCCAGCAGCCTCCGACTAGCGGGGGGCACCTACAATGAGCAGTTCTTC